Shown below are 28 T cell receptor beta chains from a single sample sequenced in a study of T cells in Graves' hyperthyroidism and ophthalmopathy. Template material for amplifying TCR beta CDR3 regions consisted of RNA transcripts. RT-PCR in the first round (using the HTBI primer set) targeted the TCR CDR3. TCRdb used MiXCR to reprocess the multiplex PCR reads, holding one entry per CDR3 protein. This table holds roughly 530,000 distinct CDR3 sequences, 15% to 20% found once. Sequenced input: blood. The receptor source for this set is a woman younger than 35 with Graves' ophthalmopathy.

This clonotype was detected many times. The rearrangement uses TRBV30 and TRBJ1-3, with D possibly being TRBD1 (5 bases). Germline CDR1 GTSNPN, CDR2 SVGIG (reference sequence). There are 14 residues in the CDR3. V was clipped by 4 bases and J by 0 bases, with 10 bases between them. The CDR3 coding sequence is TGTGCCTGGACCTGGGACTACTCTGGAAACACCATATATTTT. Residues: CAWTWDYSGNTIYF.

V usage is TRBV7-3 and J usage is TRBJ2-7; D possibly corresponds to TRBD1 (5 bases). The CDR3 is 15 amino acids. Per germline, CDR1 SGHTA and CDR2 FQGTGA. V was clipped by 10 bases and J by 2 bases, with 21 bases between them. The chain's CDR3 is CANSTKAGITYEQYF. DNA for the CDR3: TGTGCCAACTCCACTAAGGCAGGGATCACCTACGAGCAGTACTTC.

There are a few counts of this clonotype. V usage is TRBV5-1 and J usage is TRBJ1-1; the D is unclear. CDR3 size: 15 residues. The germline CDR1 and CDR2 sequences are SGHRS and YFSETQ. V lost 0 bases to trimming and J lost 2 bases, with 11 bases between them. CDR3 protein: CASSLDVTANTEAFF. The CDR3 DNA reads TGCGCCAGCAGCTTGGACGTCACAGCCAACACTGAAGCTTTCTTT.

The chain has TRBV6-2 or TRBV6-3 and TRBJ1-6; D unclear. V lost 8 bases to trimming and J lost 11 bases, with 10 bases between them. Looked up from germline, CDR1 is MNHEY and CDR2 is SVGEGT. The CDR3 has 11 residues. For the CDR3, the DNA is TGTGCCAGCCTAACACGTGCACCCCTCCACTTT. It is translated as CASLTRAPLHF.

The CDR3 DNA reads as TGCGCCAGCAGCCAAGCGAGGGGGTGGACCTACGAGCAGTACTTC. Translated: CASSQARGWTYEQYF. This chain connects TRBV4-1 to TRBJ2-7; a possible D gene is TRBD1 (6 bases). Trimming left V 1 base short and J 2 bases short, with 12 bases between. Germline CDR1 MGHRA, CDR2 YSYEKL. This CDR3 has 15 residues.

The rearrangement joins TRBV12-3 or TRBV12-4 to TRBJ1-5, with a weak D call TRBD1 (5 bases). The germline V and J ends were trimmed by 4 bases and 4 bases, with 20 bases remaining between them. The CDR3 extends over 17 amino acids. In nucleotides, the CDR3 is TGTGCCAGCAGTTCGCTCATTAGGGGAAATTGGAATCAGCCCCAGCATTTT. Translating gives CASSSLIRGNWNQPQHF.

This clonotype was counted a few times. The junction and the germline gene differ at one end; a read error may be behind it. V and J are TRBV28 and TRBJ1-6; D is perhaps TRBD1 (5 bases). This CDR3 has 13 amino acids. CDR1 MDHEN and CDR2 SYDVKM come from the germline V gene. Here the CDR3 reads CTSQDTYNSPLHF. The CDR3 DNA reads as TGTACCAGCCAGGACACCTATAATTCACCCCTCCACTTT. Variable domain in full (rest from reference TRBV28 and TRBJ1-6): DVKVTQSSRYLVKRTGEKVFLECVQDMDHENMFWYRQDPGLGLRLIYFSYDVKMKEKGDIPEGYSVSREKKERFSLILESASTNQTSMYLCTSQDTYNSPLHFGNGTRLTVT.

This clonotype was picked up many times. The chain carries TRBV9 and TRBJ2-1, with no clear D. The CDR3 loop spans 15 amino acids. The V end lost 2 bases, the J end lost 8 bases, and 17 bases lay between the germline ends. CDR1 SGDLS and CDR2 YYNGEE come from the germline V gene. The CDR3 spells CASSVETSVLDEQFF. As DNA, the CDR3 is TGTGCCAGCAGCGTGGAGACTTCGGTTTTGGATGAGCAGTTCTTC.

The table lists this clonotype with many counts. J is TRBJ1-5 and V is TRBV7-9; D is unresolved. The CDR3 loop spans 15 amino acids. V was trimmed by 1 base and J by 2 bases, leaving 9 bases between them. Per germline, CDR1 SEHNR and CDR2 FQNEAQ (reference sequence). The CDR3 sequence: CASSLDLVGNQPQHF. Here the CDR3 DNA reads TGTGCCAGCAGCTTAGATTTAGTAGGCAATCAGCCCCAGCATTTT.

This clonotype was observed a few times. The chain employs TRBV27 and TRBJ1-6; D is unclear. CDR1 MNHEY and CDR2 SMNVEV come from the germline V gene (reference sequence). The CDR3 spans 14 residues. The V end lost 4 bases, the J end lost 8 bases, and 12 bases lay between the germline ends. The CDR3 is CASSSPGGHSPLHF. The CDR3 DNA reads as TGTGCCAGCAGTTCGCCTGGAGGGCATTCACCCCTCCACTTT.

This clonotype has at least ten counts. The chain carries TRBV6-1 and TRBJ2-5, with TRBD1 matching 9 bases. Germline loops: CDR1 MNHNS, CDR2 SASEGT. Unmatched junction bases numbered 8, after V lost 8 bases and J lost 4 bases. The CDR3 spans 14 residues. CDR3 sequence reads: CASLRDRVPETQYF. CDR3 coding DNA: TGTGCCAGCCTCCGGGACAGGGTGCCAGAGACCCAGTACTTC.

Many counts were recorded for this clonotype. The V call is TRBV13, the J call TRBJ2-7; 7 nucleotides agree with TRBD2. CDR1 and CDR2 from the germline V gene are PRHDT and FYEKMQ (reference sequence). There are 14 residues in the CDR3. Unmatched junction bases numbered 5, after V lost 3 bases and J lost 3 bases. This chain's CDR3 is CASSFRLANYEQYF. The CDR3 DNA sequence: TGTGCCAGCAGCTTCCGACTAGCCAACTACGAGCAGTACTTC.

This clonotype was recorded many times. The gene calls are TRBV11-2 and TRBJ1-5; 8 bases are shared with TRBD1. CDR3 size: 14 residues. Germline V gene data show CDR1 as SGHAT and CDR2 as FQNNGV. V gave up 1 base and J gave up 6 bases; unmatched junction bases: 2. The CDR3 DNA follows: TGTGCCAGCAGCTTAGGGACAGGGAGTCAGCCCCAGCATTTT. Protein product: CASSLGTGSQPQHF.

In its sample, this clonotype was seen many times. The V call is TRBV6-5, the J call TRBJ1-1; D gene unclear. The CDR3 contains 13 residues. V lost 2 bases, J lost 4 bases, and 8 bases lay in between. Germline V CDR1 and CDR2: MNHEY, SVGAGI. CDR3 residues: CASSYREGTEAFF. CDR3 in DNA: TGTGCCAGCAGTTACAGAGAGGGCACTGAAGCTTTCTTT.

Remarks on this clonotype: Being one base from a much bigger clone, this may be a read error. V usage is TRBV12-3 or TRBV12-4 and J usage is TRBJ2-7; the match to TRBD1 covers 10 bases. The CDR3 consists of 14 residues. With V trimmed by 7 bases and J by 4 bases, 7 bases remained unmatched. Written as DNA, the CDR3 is TGTGCCAGCACAACGACAGGGGGCCAGTACGAGCAGTACTTC. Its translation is CASTTTGGQYEQYF.

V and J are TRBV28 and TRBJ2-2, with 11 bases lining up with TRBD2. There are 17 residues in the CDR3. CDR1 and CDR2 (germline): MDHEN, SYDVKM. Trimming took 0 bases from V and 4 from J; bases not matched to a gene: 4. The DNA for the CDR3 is TGTGCCAGCAGTTTATGGCTAGCGGGAGGTCCCACCGGGGAGCTGTTTTTT. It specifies CASSLWLAGGPTGELFF.

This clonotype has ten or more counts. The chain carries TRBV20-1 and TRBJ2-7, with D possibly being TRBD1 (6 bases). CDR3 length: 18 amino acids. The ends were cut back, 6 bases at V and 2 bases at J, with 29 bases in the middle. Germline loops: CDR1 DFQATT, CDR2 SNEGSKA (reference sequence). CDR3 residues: CSATPGQGTSFLTYEQYF. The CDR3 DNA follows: TGCAGTGCCACGCCGGGACAAGGGACGTCCTTTCTCACCTACGAGCAGTACTTC.

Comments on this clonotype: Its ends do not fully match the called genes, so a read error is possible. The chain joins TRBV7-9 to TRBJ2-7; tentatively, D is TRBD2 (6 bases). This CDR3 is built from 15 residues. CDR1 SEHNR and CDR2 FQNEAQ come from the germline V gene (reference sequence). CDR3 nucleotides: TGTGCCAGCAGCTTAGTGATTAGCGGTTCATACGAGCGGTACTTC. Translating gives CASSLVISGSYERYF.

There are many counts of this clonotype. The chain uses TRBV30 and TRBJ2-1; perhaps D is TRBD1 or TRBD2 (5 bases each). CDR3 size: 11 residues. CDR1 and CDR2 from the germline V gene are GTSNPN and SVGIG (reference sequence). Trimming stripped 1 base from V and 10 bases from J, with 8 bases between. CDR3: CAWSDRGEQFF. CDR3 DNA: TGTGCCTGGAGTGATCGGGGCGAGCAGTTCTTC.

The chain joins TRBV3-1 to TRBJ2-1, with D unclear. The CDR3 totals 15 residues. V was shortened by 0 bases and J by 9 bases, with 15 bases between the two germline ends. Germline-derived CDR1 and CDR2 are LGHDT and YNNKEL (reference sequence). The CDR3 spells CASSQDGRNSAEQFF. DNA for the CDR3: TGTGCCAGCAGCCAAGATGGGCGGAACAGCGCTGAGCAGTTCTTC.

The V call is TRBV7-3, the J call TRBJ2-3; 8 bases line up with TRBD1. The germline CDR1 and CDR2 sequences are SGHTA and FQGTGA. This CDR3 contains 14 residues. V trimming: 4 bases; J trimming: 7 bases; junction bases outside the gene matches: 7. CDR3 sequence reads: CASSYDRGPYTQYF. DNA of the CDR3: TGTGCCAGCAGCTATGACAGGGGCCCTTATACGCAGTATTTT.

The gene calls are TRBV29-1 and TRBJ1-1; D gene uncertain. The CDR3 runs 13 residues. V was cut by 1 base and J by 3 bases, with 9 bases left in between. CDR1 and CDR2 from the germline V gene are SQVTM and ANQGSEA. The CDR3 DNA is TGCAGCGTTGAAGGTGCAGCCTACACTGAAGCTTTCTTT. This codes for CSVEGAAYTEAFF.

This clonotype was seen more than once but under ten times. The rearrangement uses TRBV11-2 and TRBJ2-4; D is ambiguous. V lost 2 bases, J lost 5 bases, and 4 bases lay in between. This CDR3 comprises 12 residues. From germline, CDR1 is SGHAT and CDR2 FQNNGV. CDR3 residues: CASSLSENIQYF. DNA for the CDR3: TGTGCCAGCAGCTTATCTGAAAACATTCAGTACTTC.

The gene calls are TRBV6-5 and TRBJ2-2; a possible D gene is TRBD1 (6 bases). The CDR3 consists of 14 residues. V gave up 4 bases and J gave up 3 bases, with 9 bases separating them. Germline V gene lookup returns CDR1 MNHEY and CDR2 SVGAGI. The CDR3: CASSSQGDTGELFF. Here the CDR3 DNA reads TGTGCCAGCAGTTCACAGGGAGACACCGGGGAGCTGTTTTTT.

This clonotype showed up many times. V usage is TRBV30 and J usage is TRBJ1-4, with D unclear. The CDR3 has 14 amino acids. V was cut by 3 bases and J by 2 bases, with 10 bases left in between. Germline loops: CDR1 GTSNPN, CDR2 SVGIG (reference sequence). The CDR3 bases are TGTGCCTGGAGCCTGGGTGGTACTAATGAAAAACTGTTTTTT. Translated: CAWSLGGTNEKLFF.

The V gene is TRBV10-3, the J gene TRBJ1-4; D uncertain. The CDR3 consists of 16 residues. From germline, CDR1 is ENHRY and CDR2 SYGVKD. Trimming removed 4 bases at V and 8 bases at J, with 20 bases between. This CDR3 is CAISARHPQEGEKLFF. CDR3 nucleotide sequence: TGTGCCATCAGTGCTAGACATCCCCAGGAGGGCGAAAAACTGTTTTTT.

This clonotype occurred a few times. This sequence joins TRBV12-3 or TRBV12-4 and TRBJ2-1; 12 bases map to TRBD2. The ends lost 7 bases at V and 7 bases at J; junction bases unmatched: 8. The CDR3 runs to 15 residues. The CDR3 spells CASTPLAGGRNEQFF. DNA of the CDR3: TGTGCCAGCACCCCTCTAGCGGGGGGGCGGAATGAGCAGTTCTTC.

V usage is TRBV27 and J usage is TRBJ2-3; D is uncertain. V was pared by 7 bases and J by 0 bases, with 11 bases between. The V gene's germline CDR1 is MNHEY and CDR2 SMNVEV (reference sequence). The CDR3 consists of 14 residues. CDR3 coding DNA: TGTGCCAGCACTCACCTCCAGAGCACAGATACGCAGTATTTT. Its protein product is CASTHLQSTDTQYF.